What follows is one T cell receptor beta chain and its context. Many counts were recorded for this clonotype. Its antigen is not yet known. Base-call qualities are not available, and no considerably larger clone is one nucleotide away. These data belong to a study of T-cell memory formation after mild COVID-19 (dated by TCRdb to the early 2020s). With regard to the full study: TCR sequence clusters from the two donors were largely donor specific. The cohort was made up of two young adult volunteers, one female and one male, who were previously healthy. T-cell clones expanding and contracting after mild COVID-19 in two donors were tracked by longitudinal TCRalpha and TCRbeta repertoire sequencing. The study at large found these results: Whether the second-wave clones peaking on day 37 were SARS-CoV-2 specific was not confirmed. The study included only a couple of mild cases, and larger cohorts that include severe cases with pre-infection samples were judged to be necessary. Contracting CD4+ clones were located mainly in the CM and EM memory subsets, whereas CD8+ clones were found to be enriched in EMRA. Some responding clones were found in pre-infection memory, which suggests that pre-existing cross-reactive memory T cells took part in the SARS-CoV-2 response. Balanced CD4/CD8 phenotypes were observed for clones contracting from day 15 to 85, whereas a bias towards CD4+ was observed for a second wave of clones expanding from day 15 to 37.

Ficoll-Paque density gradient centrifugation was the method used to isolate PBMCs. Sequencing was performed on an Illumina NovaSeq 6000. TCRalpha and TCRbeta cDNA libraries were constructed by 5'RACE with constant-segment primers, with sample barcodes and unique molecular identifiers being introduced. Trizol reagent was used to extract RNA from every sample. Library amplification was performed in two PCR steps, and a second sample barcode and Illumina TruSeq adapters were introduced in the second step. Sequencing of libraries was performed on an Illumina NovaSeq with 2 x 150 bp paired-end reads. For the original study's pipeline: The reads were demultiplexed and collapsed into UMI-guided consensus sequences using migec v1.2.7. Using mixcr v2.1.11, the UMI consensuses were aligned to TRA and TRB V and J templates and assembled into clonotypes. A clonotype was counted as expanded or contracted only if both edgeR and NoisET called the change significant, with noise models trained on biological replicates. edgeR calls used a false discovery rate-adjusted p below 0.01 and a log2 fold-change threshold of 1. As an exploratory analysis of dynamics, max-normalized trajectories of the 1000 most abundant clonotypes were examined with PCA combined with hierarchical clustering. Separately sequenced CD4+ and CD8+ repertoires were used to assign a CD4 or CD8 phenotype to each responding clone. TCRdb reanalyzed the raw reads on its own, using fastp at Q25 for trimming and MiXCR for clone calling, and kept in-frame beta chains. For every CDR3 protein sequence, its rows merge into one entry that carries the most common genes and DNA. It is TCRdb's table, rather than the study itself, that gives the V and J calls and clone size. Counted in this sample were 140,000 or so distinct CDR3 sequences; roughly 6.3% of them appeared once. The ten largest make up about 1.9% of the sample.

Sequenced sample: PBMCs or a T cell subset sorted from them (not recorded which). The TCR sequence derives from an adult woman who had mild COVID-19 (a few samples of this study predate the infection). The sample titles of this study are shuffled in the database, so cell type and time point are left out; the donor was told from shared clones.

The nucleotide sequence reads TGTGCCAGCAGCCTAACAAGACAGGGTAACCATGAGCAGTTCTTC. It is translated as CASSLTRQGNHEQFF. This receptor chain uses TRBV7-2 and TRBJ2-1, with TRBD1 identical over 7 junction bases. The CDR3 numbers 15 residues from cysteine through phenylalanine. The only DNA kept is the CDR3, 45 bases in frame from the first base. Relative to germline, V is missing 5 bases and J is missing 8 bases, with 12 bases of the junction outside any gene match. The germline V gene gives CDR1 as SGHTA and CDR2 as FQGNSA. Here the CDR3 is joined to the reference TRBV7-2 and TRBJ2-1 genes, and the full variable domain is: GAGVSQSPSNKVTEKGKDVELRCDPISGHTALYWYRQSLGQGLEFLIYFQGNSAPDKSGLPSDRFSAERTGGSVSTLTIQRTQQEDSAVYLCASSLTRQGNHEQFFGPGTRLTVL.